This entry lists 21 T cell receptor beta chains sequenced from one sample in a study of OX40 agonist ivuxolimab in advanced cancers. The assay was immunoSEQ multiplex PCR, and TCRdb's table has in-frame clones only and misses some. This sample has approximately 78,000 clones, with more than 75% found just once. This specimen consisted of CD4+ or CD8+ T cells sorted from blood, obtained in a trial of the OX40 agonist ivuxolimab. The origin of the receptors is an adult with an advanced solid tumor such as melanoma, head and neck, liver or kidney cancer.

This clone was recorded once. The chain couples TRBV7-2 to TRBJ2-5; D might be TRBD2 (5 bases). Germline V lookup: CDR1 SGHTA, CDR2 FQGNSA. The CDR3 consists of 17 residues. The V and J ends lost 1 base and 3 bases respectively, with 18 bases between them. CDR3 in amino acids: CASSLVSGVAGKETQYF. The CDR3 nucleotides read TGTGCCAGCAGCTTAGTTTCCGGGGTCGCTGGGAAAGAGACCCAGTACTTC.

The chain has TRBV6-1 and TRBJ1-1; a weak D match, TRBD1 (5 bases). The CDR3 has 13 residues. CDR1 and CDR2 from the germline V gene are MNHNS and SASEGT. V was trimmed by 7 bases and J by 8 bases, leaving 17 bases between them. The chain's CDR3 is CASTPLRQLEAFF. The CDR3 nucleotides are TGTGCCAGCACTCCTCTTCGACAGCTGGAAGCTTTCTTT.

The genes are TRBV29-1 and TRBJ2-7; the D is unclear. V lost 4 bases, J lost 3 bases, and 7 bases lay in between. Looked up from germline, CDR1 is SQVTM and CDR2 is ANQGSEA. The CDR3 length is 11 residues. The CDR3 is CSVGVLYEQYF. DNA of the CDR3: TGCAGCGTTGGCGTACTCTACGAGCAGTACTTC.

V is TRBV19 and J is TRBJ1-2, with a weak D call TRBD1 (6 bases). This CDR3 comprises 17 residues. Trimming removed 5 bases at V and 2 bases at J, with 21 bases between. Looked up from germline, CDR1 is LNHDA and CDR2 is SQIVND (reference sequence). Here the CDR3 DNA reads TGTGCCAGTAGTTTATATAAGATTGGACAGAGCAACTATGGCTACACCTTC. Amino acid sequence: CASSLYKIGQSNYGYTF.

This chain links TRBV5-6 with TRBJ1-5; D is unresolved. Per the germline V gene, CDR1 is SGHDT and CDR2 is YYEEEE. V was clipped by 5 bases and J by 6 bases, with 12 bases between them. The CDR3 sequence is 13 residues long. The CDR3: CASSRSSTQPQHF. The CDR3 nucleotides are TGTGCCAGCAGTCGGTCTTCAACTCAGCCCCAGCATTTT.

This clone was detected once. This chain joins TRBV6-5 and TRBJ2-1; D not certain. This CDR3 is built from 11 residues. The germline V gene has CDR1 MNHEY and CDR2 SVGAGI. V was cut by 2 bases and J by 13 bases, with 9 bases left in between. The CDR3 is CASSYKTDQFF. DNA of the CDR3: TGTGCCAGCAGTTACAAAACGGATCAGTTCTTC.

In its sample, this clone was seen a few times. J is TRBJ1-6 and V is TRBV5-8; no firm D call. The germline V gene encodes CDR1 SGHTS and CDR2 YDEGEE. The CDR3 loop spans 13 amino acids. Trimming pared 0 bases from V and 3 bases from J, leaving 1 base between. The CDR3: CASSLGYNSPLHF. CDR3 DNA sequence: TGTGCCAGCAGCTTGGGCTATAATTCACCCCTCCACTTT.

The CDR3 DNA follows: TGTGCCAGCATGGCGTTTGGCAATCAGCCCCAGCATTTT. Its protein is CASMAFGNQPQHF. This sequence joins TRBV2 and TRBJ1-5; D unresolved. Trimming removed 7 bases at V and 2 bases at J, with 9 bases between. Germline CDR1 is SNHLY and CDR2 is FYNNEI. The CDR3 has 13 residues.

The chain uses TRBV4-1 and TRBJ1-1, with 7 bases lining up with TRBD1. The J segment lost 0 bases and the V segment lost 4 bases, leaving 8 bases of the junction unmatched. Germline V gene sequence: CDR1 MGHRA, CDR2 YSYEKL. CDR3 length: 16 amino acids. The DNA for the CDR3 is TGCGCCAGCAGCCGTGACAGGGAGAGGCTGAACACTGAAGCTTTCTTT. Its translation: CASSRDRERLNTEAFF.

This chain connects TRBV5-6 to TRBJ1-4; no reliable D call. Trimming stripped 3 bases from V and 8 bases from J, with 8 bases between. The CDR3 is 12 residues long. Germline assignment: CDR1 SGHDT and CDR2 YYEEEE. CDR3 bases: TGTGCCAGCAGCTCTGGTCGGGAAAAACTGTTTTTT. Translation: CASSSGREKLFF.

The V and J genes are TRBV5-1 and TRBJ2-1, with 7 bases fitting TRBD2. Germline V gene data show CDR1 as SGHRS and CDR2 as YFSETQ. With V trimmed by 1 base and J by 4 bases, 8 bases remained unmatched. CDR3 length: 16 residues. DNA of the CDR3: TGCGCCAGCAGCTTGCGGGCTAGCGGTGTGTACAATGAGCAGTTCTTC. This codes for CASSLRASGVYNEQFF.

The chain employs TRBV6-4 and TRBJ1-5; D is unclear. There are 12 residues in the CDR3. V was clipped by 3 bases and J by 10 bases, with 10 bases between them. Germline V gene lookup returns CDR1 MRHNA and CDR2 SNTAGT. In DNA, the CDR3 is TGTGCCAGCAGTGATCCCCCGGGTCCCCAGCATTTT. Its translation: CASSDPPGPQHF.

This sequence joins TRBV4-2 and TRBJ2-7, with D possibly TRBD1 on 7 matching bases. The CDR3 is 13 residues long. CDR1 is LGHNA and CDR2 is YNFKEQ in the germline V gene. V was clipped by 5 bases and J by 4 bases, with 12 bases between them. The CDR3, as DNA: TGTGCCAGCAGCTCTCCAGGGGGGTACGAGCAGTACTTC. This codes for CASSSPGGYEQYF.

V and J are TRBV7-3 and TRBJ1-1; D gene uncertain. CDR1 and CDR2 (germline): SGHTA, FQGTGA. The CDR3 totals 13 residues. Trimming cost V 3 bases and J 1 base, with 6 bases left between them. CDR3 coding DNA: TGTGCCAGCAGCTTTTCAGAGAACACTGAAGCTTTCTTT. Its protein is CASSFSENTEAFF. Based on the CDR3 plus reference TRBV7-3 and TRBJ1-1, the full variable domain is GAGVSQTPSNKVTEKGKYVELRCDPISGHTALYWYRQSLGQGPEFLIYFQGTGAADDSGLPNDRFFAVRPEGSVSTLKIQRTERGDSAVYLCASSFSENTEAFFGQGTRLTVV.

This sequence joins TRBV15 and TRBJ1-6; D is perhaps TRBD1 (5 bases). The CDR3 spans 14 residues. Germline values: CDR1 LNHNV, CDR2 YYDKDF (reference sequence). Trimming left V 1 base short and J 13 bases short, with 14 bases between. The CDR3: CATSRGGSTPPLHF. CDR3 DNA sequence: TGTGCCACCAGCAGAGGGGGGTCTACCCCCCCCCTCCACTTT.

The V call is TRBV9, the J call TRBJ2-6; 7 bases fit TRBD2. Per the germline V gene, CDR1 is SGDLS and CDR2 is YYNGEE. Trimming cost V 4 bases and J 4 bases; bases outside gene matches: 11. This CDR3 region has 17 residues. CDR3 in DNA: TGTGCCAGCAGCCCGGGACTATGCATTCGAGGGGCCAACGTCCTGACTTTC. Translation: CASSPGLCIRGANVLTF. Full variable domain (missing parts from reference TRBV9 and TRBJ2-6): DSGVTQTPKHLITATGQRVTLRCSPRSGDLSVYWYQQSLDQGLQFLIQYYNGEERAKGNILERFSAQQFPDLHSELNLSSLELGDSALYFCASSPGLCIRGANVLTFGAGSRLTVL.

The J gene is TRBJ2-3, the V gene TRBV19, with D tentatively TRBD1 or TRBD2 (5 bases each). V dropped 3 bases and J dropped 0 bases, with 10 bases sitting between them. CDR1 and CDR2 (germline): LNHDA, SQIVND (reference sequence). This CDR3 is 15 amino acids long. CDR3 DNA sequence: TGTGCCAGTAGTATCGCCGGGACCAGCACAGATACGCAGTATTTT. This codes for CASSIAGTSTDTQYF.

This chain links TRBV6-1 with TRBJ1-2; possibly TRBD1 for D (6 bases). Germline-derived CDR1 and CDR2 are MNHNS and SASEGT. The CDR3 covers 15 residues. With 4 bases removed from V and 13 bases from J, the gap between germline ends came to 25 bases. The CDR3 reads CASSASRQVGFLSTF. CDR3 DNA: TGTGCCAGCAGTGCTTCTCGACAGGTTGGGTTTTTGTCCACCTTC.

The V call is TRBV7-8, the J call TRBJ1-1; 8 bases map to TRBD1. V dropped 5 bases and J dropped 5; count of bases not matched to a gene: 10. Germline-derived CDR1 and CDR2 are SGHVS and FQNEAQ. This CDR3 comprises 15 residues. The CDR3 DNA reads TGTGCCAGCAGCGTGCAGGGGGCGAGGGTGACTGAAGCTTTCTTT. It translates to CASSVQGARVTEAFF.

This clone has just a few counts. J is TRBJ1-5 and V is TRBV6-1; the D is unclear. The V and J ends lost 3 bases and 0 bases respectively, with 3 bases between them. The CDR3 runs to 13 residues. Germline-derived CDR1 and CDR2 are MNHNS and SASEGT. The CDR3 protein is CASSEGSNQPQHF. CDR3 nucleotide sequence: TGTGCCAGCAGTGAGGGTAGCAATCAGCCCCAGCATTTT.

The CDR3: CASSYSTSLGAFF. For the CDR3, the DNA is TGTGCCAGCAGTTACTCGACCAGTCTGGGGGCTTTCTTT. The chain recombines TRBV6-5 with TRBJ1-1; D not resolved. Trimming left V 0 bases short and J 11 bases short, with 13 bases between. Germline CDR1 is MNHEY and CDR2 is SVGAGI. There are 13 residues in the CDR3.